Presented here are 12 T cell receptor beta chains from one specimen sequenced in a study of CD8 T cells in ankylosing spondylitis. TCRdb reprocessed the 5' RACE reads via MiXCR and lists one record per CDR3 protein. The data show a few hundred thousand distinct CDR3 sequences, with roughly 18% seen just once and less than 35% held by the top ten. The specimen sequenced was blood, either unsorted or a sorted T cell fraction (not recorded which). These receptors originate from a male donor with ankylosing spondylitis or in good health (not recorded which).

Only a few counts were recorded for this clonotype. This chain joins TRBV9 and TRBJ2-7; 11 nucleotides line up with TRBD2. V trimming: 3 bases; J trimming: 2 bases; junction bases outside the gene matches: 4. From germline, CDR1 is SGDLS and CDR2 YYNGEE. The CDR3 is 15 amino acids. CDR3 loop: CASSETSGTTYEQYF. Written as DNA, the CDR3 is TGTGCCAGCAGCGAGACTAGCGGGACAACCTACGAGCAGTACTTC. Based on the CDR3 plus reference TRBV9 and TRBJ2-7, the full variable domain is DSGVTQTPKHLITATGQRVTLRCSPRSGDLSVYWYQQSLDQGLQFLIQYYNGEERAKGNILERFSAQQFPDLHSELNLSSLELGDSALYFCASSETSGTTYEQYFGPGTRLTVT.

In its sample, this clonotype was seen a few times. In nucleotides, the CDR3 is TGCAGTGCTAGACCCTCACCGGGACTAGCATACGAGCAGTACTTC. Residues: CSARPSPGLAYEQYF. This chain connects TRBV20-1 to TRBJ2-7, with 9 positions matching TRBD2. V lost 2 bases and J lost 4; bases outside the gene matches: 9. Germline CDR1 DFQATT, CDR2 SNEGSKA (reference sequence). The CDR3 has 15 amino acids.

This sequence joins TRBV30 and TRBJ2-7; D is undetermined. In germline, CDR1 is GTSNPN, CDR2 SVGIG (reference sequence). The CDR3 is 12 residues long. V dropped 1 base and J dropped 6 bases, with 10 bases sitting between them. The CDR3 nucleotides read TGTGCCTGGAGTGGACTTTCCAGCGAGCAGTACTTC. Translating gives CAWSGLSSEQYF.

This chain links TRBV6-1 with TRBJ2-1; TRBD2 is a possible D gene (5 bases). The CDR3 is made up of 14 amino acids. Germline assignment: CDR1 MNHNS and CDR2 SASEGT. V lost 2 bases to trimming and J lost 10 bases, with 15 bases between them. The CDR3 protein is CASSEWYAGEEQFF. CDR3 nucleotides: TGTGCCAGCAGTGAATGGTACGCCGGGGAGGAGCAGTTCTTC.

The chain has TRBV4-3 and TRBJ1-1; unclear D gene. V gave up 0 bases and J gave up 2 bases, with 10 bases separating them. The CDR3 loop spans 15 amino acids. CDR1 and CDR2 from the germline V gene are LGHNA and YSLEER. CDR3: CASSQDTRPNTEAFF. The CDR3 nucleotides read TGCGCCAGCAGCCAAGATACGCGGCCCAACACTGAAGCTTTCTTT.

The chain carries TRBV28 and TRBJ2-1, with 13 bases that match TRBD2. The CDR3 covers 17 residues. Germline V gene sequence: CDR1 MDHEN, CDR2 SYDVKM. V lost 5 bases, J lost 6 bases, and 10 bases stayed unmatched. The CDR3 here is CASSPREGLAGSNEQFF. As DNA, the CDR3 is TGTGCCAGCAGTCCGAGGGAGGGACTAGCGGGGTCCAATGAGCAGTTCTTC.

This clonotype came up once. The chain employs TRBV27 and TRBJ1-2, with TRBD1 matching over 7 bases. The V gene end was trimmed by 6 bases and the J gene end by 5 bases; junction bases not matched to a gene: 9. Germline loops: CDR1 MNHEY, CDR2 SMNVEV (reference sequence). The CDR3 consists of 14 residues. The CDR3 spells CASSPRTGRYGYTF. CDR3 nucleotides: TGTGCCAGCAGCCCCAGGACAGGTCGGTATGGCTACACCTTC.

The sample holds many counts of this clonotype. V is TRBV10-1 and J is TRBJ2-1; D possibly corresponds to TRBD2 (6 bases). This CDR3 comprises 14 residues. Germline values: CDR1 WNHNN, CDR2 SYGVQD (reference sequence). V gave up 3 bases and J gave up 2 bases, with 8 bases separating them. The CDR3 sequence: CASSDGGTYNEQFF. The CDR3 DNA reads TGCGCCAGCAGTGACGGAGGGACCTACAATGAGCAGTTCTTC.

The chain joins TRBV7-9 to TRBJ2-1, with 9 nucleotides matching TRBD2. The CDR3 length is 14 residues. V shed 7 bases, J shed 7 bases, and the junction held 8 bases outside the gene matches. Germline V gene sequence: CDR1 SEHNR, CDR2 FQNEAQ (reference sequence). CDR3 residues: CASTLHSGSNEQFF. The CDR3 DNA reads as TGTGCCAGCACCCTACATAGCGGGAGTAATGAGCAGTTCTTC.

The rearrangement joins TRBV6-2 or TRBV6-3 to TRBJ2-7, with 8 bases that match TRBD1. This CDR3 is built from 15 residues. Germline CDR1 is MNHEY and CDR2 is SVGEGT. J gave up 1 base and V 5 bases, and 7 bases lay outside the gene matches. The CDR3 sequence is CASSPRTGKSYEQYF. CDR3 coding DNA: TGTGCCAGCAGTCCCCGGACAGGGAAGTCCTACGAGCAGTACTTC.

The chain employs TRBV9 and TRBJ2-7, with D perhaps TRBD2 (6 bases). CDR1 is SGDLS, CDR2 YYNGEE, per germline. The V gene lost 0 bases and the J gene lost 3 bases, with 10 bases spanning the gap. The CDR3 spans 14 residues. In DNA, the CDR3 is TGTGCCAGCAGCGTAGCGGCGGACTACTACGAGCAGTACTTC. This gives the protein CASSVAADYYEQYF. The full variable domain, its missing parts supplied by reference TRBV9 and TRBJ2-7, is DSGVTQTPKHLITATGQRVTLRCSPRSGDLSVYWYQQSLDQGLQFLIQYYNGEERAKGNILERFSAQQFPDLHSELNLSSLELGDSALYFCASSVAADYYEQYFGPGTRLTVT.

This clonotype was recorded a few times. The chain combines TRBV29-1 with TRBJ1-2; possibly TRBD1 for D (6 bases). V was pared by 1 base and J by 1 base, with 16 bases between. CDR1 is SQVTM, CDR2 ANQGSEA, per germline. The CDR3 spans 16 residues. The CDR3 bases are TGCAGCGTTGAAGGGGGCACAGGGATTAATAACTATGGCTACACCTTC. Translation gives CSVEGGTGINNYGYTF.